The 8 T cell receptor beta chains in this list originate from one sample, sequenced in a study of CD8 T cells in ankylosing spondylitis. TCRdb re-called the 5' RACE reads with MiXCR, one entry per CDR3 protein. Of more than 150,000 distinct CDR3 sequences listed, about 13% are singletons. The sequencing sample was made of blood, either unsorted or a sorted T cell fraction (not recorded which). Receptors originate from a male donor with ankylosing spondylitis or in good health (not recorded which).

This clonotype came up a few times. The chain carries TRBV7-9 and TRBJ1-2; tentatively, D is TRBD1 (6 bases). The CDR3 consists of 14 residues. Looked up from germline, CDR1 is SEHNR and CDR2 is FQNEAQ (reference sequence). V was trimmed by 1 base and J by 8 bases, leaving 14 bases between them. The CDR3 is CASSLVGGGGGYTF. DNA of the CDR3: TGTGCCAGCAGCTTAGTCGGAGGGGGAGGAGGCTACACCTTC.

V gene TRBV12-3 or TRBV12-4 combines with J gene TRBJ2-3, with D hard to call. CDR3 length: 15 amino acids. With 7 bases removed from V and 0 bases from J, the gap between germline ends came to 14 bases. The CDR3 nucleotides read TGTGCCAGCAATCATGGACGCTCTAGCACAGATACGCAGTATTTT. Translation: CASNHGRSSTDTQYF.

This clonotype was observed a few times. This chain connects TRBV12-3 or TRBV12-4 to TRBJ2-5, with no clear D. The V end lost 6 bases, the J end lost 10 bases, and 12 bases lay between the germline ends. This CDR3 spans 11 amino acids. The DNA of the CDR3 is TGTGCCAGCAGCCCATCGTCGGTCCAGTACTTC. It specifies CASSPSSVQYF.

The gene calls are TRBV20-1 and TRBJ2-1; TRBD2 aligns across 8 bases. The germline gives CDR1 DFQATT, CDR2 SNEGSKA (reference sequence). The CDR3 length is 16 residues. J was trimmed by 4 bases and V by 5 bases; bases with no gene match: 13. The CDR3 protein is CSASTPSGLTYNEQFF. Here the CDR3 DNA reads TGCAGTGCTTCCACCCCTAGCGGGCTCACGTACAATGAGCAGTTCTTC.

This clonotype occurred a few times. The chain combines TRBV20-1 with TRBJ2-7; no definite D call. The V and J ends lost 6 bases and 0 bases respectively, with 15 bases between them. The CDR3 is 14 residues long. The germline V gene encodes CDR1 DFQATT and CDR2 SNEGSKA (reference sequence). The CDR3 nucleotides read TGCAGTGCCAAGCACTGGAGAAGCTCCTACGAGCAGTACTTC. It codes for CSAKHWRSSYEQYF.

This clonotype turned up a few times. The CDR3 here is CASGPYPTIDRVNTGELFF. In DNA form, the CDR3 reads TGTGCTAGTGGTCCCTATCCAACGATCGACAGGGTAAACACCGGGGAGCTGTTTTTT. The gene calls are TRBV12-5 and TRBJ2-2; 7 bases align to TRBD1. Trimming removed 5 bases from V and 2 bases from J; junction bases left unmatched: 17. CDR3 length: 19 amino acids. Germline-derived CDR1 and CDR2 are LGHNT and FRNRAP.

This clonotype was counted ten times or more. Here the CDR3 reads CASKNIQYF. CDR3 nucleotide sequence: TGCGCCAGCAAGAACATTCAGTACTTC. This chain links TRBV5-1 with TRBJ2-4, with D uncertain. V shed 6 bases and J shed 7 bases, with 2 bases lying between them. The CDR3 has 9 amino acids. Germline CDR1 and CDR2: SGHRS and YFSETQ.

This clonotype turned up a few times. J is TRBJ1-2 and V is TRBV4-1; D is unresolved. The CDR3 loop spans 13 amino acids. V lost 6 bases and J lost 4, with 12 bases in between. In germline, CDR1 is MGHRA, CDR2 YSYEKL. CDR3 coding DNA: TGCGCCAGCAGTGCCGATCCCCTCTATGGCTACACCTTC. Its translation: CASSADPLYGYTF.